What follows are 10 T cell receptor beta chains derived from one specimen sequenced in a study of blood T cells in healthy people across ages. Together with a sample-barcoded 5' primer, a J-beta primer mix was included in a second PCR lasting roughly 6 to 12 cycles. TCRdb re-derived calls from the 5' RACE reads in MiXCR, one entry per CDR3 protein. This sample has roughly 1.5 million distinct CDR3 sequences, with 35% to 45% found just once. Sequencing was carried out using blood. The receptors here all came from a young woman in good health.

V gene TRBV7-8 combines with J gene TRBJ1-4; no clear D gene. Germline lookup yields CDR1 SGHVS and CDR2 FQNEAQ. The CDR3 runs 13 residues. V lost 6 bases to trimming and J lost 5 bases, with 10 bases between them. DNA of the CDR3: TGTGCCAGCAGTCATGTTGAAAATGAAAAACTGTTTTTT. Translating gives CASSHVENEKLFF.

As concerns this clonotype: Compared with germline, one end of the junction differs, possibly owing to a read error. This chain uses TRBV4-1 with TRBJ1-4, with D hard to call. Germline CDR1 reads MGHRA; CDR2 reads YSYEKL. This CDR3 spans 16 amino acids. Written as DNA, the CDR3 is TGCGTCAGCAGCCAAGCAGCGGGCGCAACTAATGAAAAACTGTTTTTT. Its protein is CVSSQAAGATNEKLFF.

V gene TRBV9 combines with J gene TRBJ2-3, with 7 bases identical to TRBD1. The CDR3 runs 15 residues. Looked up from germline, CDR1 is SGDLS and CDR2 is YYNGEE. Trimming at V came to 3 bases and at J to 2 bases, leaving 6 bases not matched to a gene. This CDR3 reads CASSASGTVTDTQYF. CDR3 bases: TGTGCCAGCAGCGCATCCGGGACAGTCACAGATACGCAGTATTTT. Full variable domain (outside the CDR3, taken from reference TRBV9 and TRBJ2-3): DSGVTQTPKHLITATGQRVTLRCSPRSGDLSVYWYQQSLDQGLQFLIQYYNGEERAKGNILERFSAQQFPDLHSELNLSSLELGDSALYFCASSASGTVTDTQYFGPGTRLTVL.

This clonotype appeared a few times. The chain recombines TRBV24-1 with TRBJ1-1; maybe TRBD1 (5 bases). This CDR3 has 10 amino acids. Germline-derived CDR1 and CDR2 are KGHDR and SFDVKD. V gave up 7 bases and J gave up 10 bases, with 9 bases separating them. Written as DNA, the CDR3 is TGTGCCACCAGCGGTCAGGGAGCTTTCTTT. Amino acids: CATSGQGAFF.

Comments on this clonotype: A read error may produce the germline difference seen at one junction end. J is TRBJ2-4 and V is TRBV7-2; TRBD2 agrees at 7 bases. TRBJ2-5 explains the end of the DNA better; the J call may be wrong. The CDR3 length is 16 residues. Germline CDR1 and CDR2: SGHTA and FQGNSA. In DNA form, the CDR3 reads TGTGCCAACAGCTTAATAGCTAGCGGCCCCCAAGAGACCCAGTACTTC. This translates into CANSLIASGPQETQYF.

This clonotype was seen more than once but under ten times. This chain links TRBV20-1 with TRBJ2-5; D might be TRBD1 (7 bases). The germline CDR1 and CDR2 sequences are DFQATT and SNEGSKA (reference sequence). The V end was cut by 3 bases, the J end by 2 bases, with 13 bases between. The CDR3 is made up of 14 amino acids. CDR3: CSARETGTQETQYF. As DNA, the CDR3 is TGCAGTGCTAGGGAGACAGGGACTCAAGAGACCCAGTACTTC.

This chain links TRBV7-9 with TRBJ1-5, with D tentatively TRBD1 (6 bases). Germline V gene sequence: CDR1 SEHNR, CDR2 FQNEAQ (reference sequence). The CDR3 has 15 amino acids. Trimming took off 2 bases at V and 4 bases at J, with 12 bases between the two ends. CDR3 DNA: TGTGCCAGCAGCTTAACGACAGGCCCTAATCAGCCCCAGCATTTT. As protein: CASSLTTGPNQPQHF.

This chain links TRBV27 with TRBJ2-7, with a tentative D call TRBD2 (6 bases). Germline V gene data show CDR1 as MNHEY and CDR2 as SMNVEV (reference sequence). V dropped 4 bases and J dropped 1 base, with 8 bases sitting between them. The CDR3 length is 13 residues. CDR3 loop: CASSCRGSYEQYF. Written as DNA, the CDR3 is TGTGCCAGCAGTTGTCGGGGGTCCTACGAGCAGTACTTC.

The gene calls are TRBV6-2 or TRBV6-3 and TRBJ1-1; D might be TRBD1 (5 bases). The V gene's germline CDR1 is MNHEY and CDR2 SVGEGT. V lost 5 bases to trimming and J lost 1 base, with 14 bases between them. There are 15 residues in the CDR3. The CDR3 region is CASSQPGPRNTEAFF. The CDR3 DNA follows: TGTGCCAGCAGTCAACCGGGACCCAGGAACACTGAAGCTTTCTTT.

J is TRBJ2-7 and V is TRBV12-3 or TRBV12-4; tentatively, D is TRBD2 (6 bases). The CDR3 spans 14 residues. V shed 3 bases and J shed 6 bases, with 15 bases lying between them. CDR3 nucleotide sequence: TGTGCCAGCAGTTTCGGAGGGGAGGCGAGCGAGCAGTACTTC. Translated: CASSFGGEASEQYF.